This TCR beta chain originates from a study of T cells in Graves' hyperthyroidism and ophthalmopathy. Findings of the study overall: A median around 6 months before onset, the model predicted ophthalmopathy.

This CDR3 is 12 amino acids long. Trimming removed 5 bases from V and 7 bases from J; junction bases left unmatched: 8. In germline, CDR1 is DFQATT, CDR2 SNEGSKA (reference sequence). First hyperthyroidism diagnosis is when the blood sample was obtained, before any ophthalmopathy symptoms. TCR beta CDR3 regions were amplified from RNA. In the first-round RT-PCR of the TCR CDR3, the HTBI primer set was used. Each CDR3 protein gets one entry after TCRdb re-called the multiplex PCR reads with MiXCR. In the table there are 300,000 to 450,000 distinct CDR3 sequences, 13% of which are singletons. This clonotype has a count of ten or more. Its antigen is undetermined.

The V gene is TRBV20-1, the J gene TRBJ2-7, with TRBD1 matching over 7 bases. The TCR comes from a man between 25 and 39 years old with Graves' hyperthyroidism that later progressed to Graves' ophthalmopathy. Sequencing was carried out using blood. CDR3 loop: CSASQGDGEQYF. Written as DNA, the CDR3 is TGCAGTGCTTCCCAGGGGGACGGGGAGCAGTACTTC.